The sequence of this T cell receptor beta chain was determined in a study of shared clonotypes between healthy human individuals. CDR1 is SNHLY and CDR2 is FYNNEI in the germline V gene. This CDR3 has 15 residues. V was cut by 3 bases and J by 4 bases, with 15 bases left in between. Sequencing was performed with immunoSEQ multiplex PCR; in TCRdb, only in-frame clones are kept and a portion is missing. This table has some 2,000,000 clones, roughly 94% appearing once. The clonotype originates from a man aged 18 to 30 in good health. This chain uses TRBV2 with TRBJ1-1, with a tentative D call TRBD1 (5 bases). The specimen sequenced was naive CD4+ T cells sorted from blood. Subset of the sample: CD45RA+ positively selected. The CDR3 sequence: CASSDGTWGATEAFF. The CDR3 DNA reads TGTGCCAGCAGTGACGGGACGTGGGGAGCCACTGAAGCTTTCTTT.